This TCR beta chain is drawn from a study of blood T cell repertoires in COVID-19. The germline V gene encodes CDR1 SGDLS and CDR2 YYNGEE. This CDR3 spans 15 amino acids. V lost 0 bases and J lost 0, with 9 bases in between. Only one count was recorded for this clone. Original processing notes: Estimates of nucleated cell counts were drawn from the amplification of reference gene primers. Data came from immunoSEQ multiplex PCR; TCRdb stores just in-frame clones and leaves some out. V and J calls and clone size are as listed in that table; D and trimming were resolved from the DNA. Among 150,000 to 200,000 clones listed, about 90% were seen once.

The chain links TRBV9 to TRBJ1-2; possible D gene TRBD1, 5 bases. The TCR originated in a man aged 45-65 years with acute or convalescent COVID-19. Sequenced input: peripheral blood. CDR3 DNA sequence: TGTGCCAGCAGCGTAGGGGGCGGAACTAACTATGGCTACACCTTC. It encodes CASSVGGGTNYGYTF.